This T cell receptor beta chain was sequenced during a study of shared clonotypes between healthy human individuals (dated by TCRdb to between 2020 and 2021). Turning to the overall study: A couple of women and a few men aged 18 to 49 years were included in the cohort. Per donor, three plates each were used for CD4 naive and CD4 memory, two for CD8 naive, and one for CD8 memory. To estimate repertoire size and how much clonotypes are shared between individuals, the study performed deep sequencing of blood TCR repertoires from a few healthy adults. To increase sequencing depth and limit assay-specific biases, TCR repertoire library preparation and sequencing were carried out by different laboratories using diverse techniques. Between about 0.85 and 9.5 billion PBMCs per donor were obtained by leukapheresis. The study at large found these results: The genetic and exposure-history diversity represented was limited by the small number of donors. Pairwise subsampling led to the expectation that sequencing depth would affect the degree of clonotype sharing among donors. Naive subsets generally had larger estimated clonotype richness than memory subsets did. Compared with non-shared clonotypes, clonotypes shared by all four sorted-subset donors had higher generation probabilities. Only blood was sampled, and tissue TCR repertoires likely differ from those in blood. Even with the large sequencing depth, rarefaction of the sorted-subset datasets indicated that sequencing was incomplete. When several donors were compared, the shared fraction of clonotypes was approximately 5% for naive CD4, around 4% for naive CD8, 2% to 2.5% for memory CD4, and 0.35% to 0.5% for memory CD8.

CDR1 MGHRA and CDR2 YSYEKL were looked up in the germline V gene. V loses 0 bases, J loses 3 bases, and the germline ends lie 15 bases apart. The cysteine opens and the phenylalanine closes a CDR3 of 16 amino acids. Just CDR3 DNA is preserved here, 48 bases in frame from base 1. As regards this clone: It lacks a known antigen. No much larger clone exists at a distance of one base, and base qualities are not known.

TCR CDR3 regions were amplified from genomic DNA by multiplex PCR using the deep immunoSEQ assay. Extracted genomic DNA from each cell subset was distributed evenly across all wells of several immunoSEQ 96-well plates, and each plate was treated as a replicate. Each replicate PCR for sorted subsets received 150 to 250 ng genomic DNA, equal to about 30,000 T cell genomes. Purified libraries were measured with a Qubit 3.0 fluorometer, size-checked on a Bioanalyzer 2100, and measured again with the KAPA Library Quantification kit. A separate single-read 150-cycle Illumina NextSeq 550 flow cell was used to sequence each immunoSEQ 96-well plate. Under the source paper's analysis protocol: Because the immunoSEQ output included only junctional sequences and no quality scores, the filtering could not be the same as the filtering used for full-length reads. To assign V/J genes and CDR3, sequences were annotated using PyIR, a Python wrapper for IgBLAST v1.9, with IMGT germline references. Reads were removed for weak V/J assignments (E-value above 1e-6), missing CDR3, stop codons, out-of-frame junctions, or ambiguous translated residues. V3J clonotypes were defined as sequences sharing the same inferred V gene, J gene, and CDR3 amino acid sequence. Percentage overlap between repertoires was calculated by dividing the number of shared unique clonotypes by the size of the smaller repertoire. Richness of each repertoire was evaluated using RTK rarefaction, the Chao1 estimator, and Recon v2.1 estimates of unobserved clonotypes. OLGA was used to compute generation probabilities for all TCRbeta clonotypes that the gDNA method yielded from a handful of donors. The source is immuneACCESS, and TCRdb retained only in-frame sequences with V and J called. Part of the clones is not carried over; for the studies checked, unresolved V genes explain less than half of this, and the remainder is unexplained. For V, J and clone size, that table is used; D and trimming come from the DNA. This sample comprises roughly 550,000 clones, 95% to 96% of them detected only once. The ten largest clones capture roughly 0.1% of the sample.

For the CD8 naive samples, CD45RO-negative cells were positively selected for CCR7, yielding a CD45RA+CCR7+ population from which TemRA cells were excluded. Donors were healthy HIV-negative adults with no recently reported acute infections or vaccinations. Every donor was a Caucasian adult living in Nashville, Tennessee, USA. After blood collection by leukapheresis, PBMCs were isolated using Ficoll-Histopaque density gradient centrifugation and then cryopreserved in the vapor phase of liquid nitrogen. Analytical flow cytometry was used to check the purity and quantity of every magnetically sorted T cell population. From each sorted fraction, genomic DNA was isolated and quantified by UV absorbance on a Nanodrop 2000c.

The sequence came from a woman younger than 45 in good health. The material sequenced was naive CD8+ T cells sorted from blood. The cell subset or site label on this specimen signifies: CD45RA+CCR7+. The sequence is built from TRBV4-1 and TRBJ2-7; no D gene is confidently identified. This receptor carries the CDR3 CASSQEGPESGYEQYF. The base sequence is TGCGCCAGCAGCCAAGAGGGCCCGGAGAGTGGCTACGAGCAGTACTTC.